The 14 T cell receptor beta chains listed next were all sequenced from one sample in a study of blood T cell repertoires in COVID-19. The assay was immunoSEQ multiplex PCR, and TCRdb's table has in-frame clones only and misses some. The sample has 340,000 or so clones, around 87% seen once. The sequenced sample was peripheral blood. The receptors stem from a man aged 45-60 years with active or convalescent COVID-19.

In DNA, the CDR3 is TGCGCCAGCAGCCAAAGAGAGGTTCGAGGCAATGAAAAACTGTTTTTT. It codes for CASSQREVRGNEKLFF. The rearrangement joins TRBV4-1 to TRBJ1-4; the D is unclear. V was cut by 2 bases and J by 5 bases, with 15 bases left in between. Germline V lookup: CDR1 MGHRA, CDR2 YSYEKL. The CDR3 sequence is 16 residues long.

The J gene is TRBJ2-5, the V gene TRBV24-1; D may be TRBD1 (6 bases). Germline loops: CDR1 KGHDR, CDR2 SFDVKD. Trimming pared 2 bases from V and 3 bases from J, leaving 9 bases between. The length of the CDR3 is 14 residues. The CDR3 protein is CATSDWTEKETQYF. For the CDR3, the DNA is TGTGCCACCAGTGATTGGACAGAAAAAGAGACCCAGTACTTC.

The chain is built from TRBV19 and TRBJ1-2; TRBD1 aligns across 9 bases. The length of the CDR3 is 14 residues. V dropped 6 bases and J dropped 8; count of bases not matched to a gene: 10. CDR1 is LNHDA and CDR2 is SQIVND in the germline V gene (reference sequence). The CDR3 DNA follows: TGTGCCAGTAGGCGAGCCGGGACAGGGCGCGGCTACACCTTC. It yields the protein CASRRAGTGRGYTF.

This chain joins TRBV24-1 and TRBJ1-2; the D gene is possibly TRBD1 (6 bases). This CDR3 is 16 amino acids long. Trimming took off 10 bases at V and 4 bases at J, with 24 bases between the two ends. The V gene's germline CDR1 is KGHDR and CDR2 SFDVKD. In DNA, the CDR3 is TGTGCCACTATTCCGATTAAATCCAGGGGAGCCTATGGCTACACCTTC. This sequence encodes CATIPIKSRGAYGYTF.

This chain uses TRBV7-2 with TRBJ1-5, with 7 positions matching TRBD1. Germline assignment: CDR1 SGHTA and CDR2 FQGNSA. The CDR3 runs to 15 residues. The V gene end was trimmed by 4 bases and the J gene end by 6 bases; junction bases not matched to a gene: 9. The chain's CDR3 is CASSSRQGVAQPQHF. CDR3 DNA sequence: TGTGCCAGCAGCTCACGACAGGGTGTAGCTCAGCCCCAGCATTTT.

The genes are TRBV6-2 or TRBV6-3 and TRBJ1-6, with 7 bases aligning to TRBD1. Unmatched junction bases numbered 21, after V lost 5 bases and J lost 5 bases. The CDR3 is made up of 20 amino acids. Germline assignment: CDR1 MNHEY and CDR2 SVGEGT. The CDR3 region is CASSIRDSVDSARNNSPLHF. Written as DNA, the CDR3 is TGTGCCAGCAGTATCCGGGACAGCGTGGATTCGGCGAGAAATAATTCACCCCTCCACTTT.

CDR3 protein: CAISGYEGEYGYTF. The DNA of the CDR3 is TGTGCCATCAGTGGTTATGAAGGGGAATATGGCTACACCTTC. The chain links TRBV10-3 to TRBJ1-2; the D gene is possibly TRBD1 (5 bases). The V end lost 4 bases, the J end lost 5 bases, and 14 bases lay between the germline ends. Germline V CDR1 and CDR2: ENHRY, SYGVKD. The length of the CDR3 is 14 residues.

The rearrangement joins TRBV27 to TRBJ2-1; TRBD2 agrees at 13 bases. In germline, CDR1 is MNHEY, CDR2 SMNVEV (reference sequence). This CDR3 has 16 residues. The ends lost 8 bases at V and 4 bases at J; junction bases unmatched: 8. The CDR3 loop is CASRTSGRLAYNEQFF. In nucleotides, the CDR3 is TGTGCCAGCCGGACTAGCGGGAGACTGGCGTACAATGAGCAGTTCTTC.

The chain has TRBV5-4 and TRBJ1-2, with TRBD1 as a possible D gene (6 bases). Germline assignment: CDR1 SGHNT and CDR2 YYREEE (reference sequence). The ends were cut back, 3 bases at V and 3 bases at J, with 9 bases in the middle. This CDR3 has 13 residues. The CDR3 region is CASSSGGDYGYTF. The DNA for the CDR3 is TGTGCCAGCAGCTCGGGGGGCGACTATGGCTACACCTTC.

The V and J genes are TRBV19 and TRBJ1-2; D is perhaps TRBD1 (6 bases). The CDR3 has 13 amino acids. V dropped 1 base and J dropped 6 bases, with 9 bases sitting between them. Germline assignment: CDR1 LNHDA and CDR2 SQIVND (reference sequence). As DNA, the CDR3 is TGTGCCAGTAGTATAGGGACAGCGGATGGCTACACCTTC. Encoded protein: CASSIGTADGYTF.

The CDR3 nucleotides read TGTGCCATCAGTGAGCTTACAGGCTTCTACAATGAGCAGTTCTTC. It specifies CAISELTGFYNEQFF. V usage is TRBV10-3 and J usage is TRBJ2-1; possible D gene TRBD1, 5 bases. The germline gives CDR1 ENHRY, CDR2 SYGVKD. This CDR3 contains 15 residues. The V gene lost 2 bases and the J gene lost 3 bases, with 11 bases spanning the gap.

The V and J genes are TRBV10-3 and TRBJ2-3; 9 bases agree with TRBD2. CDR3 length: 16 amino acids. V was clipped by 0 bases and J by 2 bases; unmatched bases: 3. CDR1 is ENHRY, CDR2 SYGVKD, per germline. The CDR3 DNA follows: TGTGCCATCAGTGAGTCCAGCGGGAGGAACACAGATACGCAGTATTTT. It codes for CAISESSGRNTDTQYF.

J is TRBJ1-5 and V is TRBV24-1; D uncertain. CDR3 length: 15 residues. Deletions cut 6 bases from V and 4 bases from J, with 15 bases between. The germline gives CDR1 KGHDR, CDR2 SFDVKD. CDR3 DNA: TGTGCCACCAGTCTATCCGGGGAGGGAAATCAGCCCCAGCATTTT. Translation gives CATSLSGEGNQPQHF.

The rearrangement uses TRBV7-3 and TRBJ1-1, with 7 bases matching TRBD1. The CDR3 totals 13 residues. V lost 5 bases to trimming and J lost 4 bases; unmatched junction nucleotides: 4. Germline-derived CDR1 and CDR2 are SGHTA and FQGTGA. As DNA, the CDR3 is TGTGCCAGCAGCGCACAGGGGTCCACTGAAGCTTTCTTT. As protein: CASSAQGSTEAFF. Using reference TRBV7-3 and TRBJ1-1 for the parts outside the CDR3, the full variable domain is GAGVSQTPSNKVTEKGKYVELRCDPISGHTALYWYRQSLGQGPEFLIYFQGTGAADDSGLPNDRFFAVRPEGSVSTLKIQRTERGDSAVYLCASSAQGSTEAFFGQGTRLTVV.